A selection of T cell receptor beta chains follows, all from one sample in a study of Ad26.COV2.S vaccination and SARS-CoV-2 variants. TCRdb's copy holds only in-frame clones and misses some; the assay was immunoSEQ multiplex PCR. The table has 250,000 or so clones, roughly 87% seen once; the top ten hold less than 3%. The specimen comprised peripheral blood, sampled in a trial of Ad26.COV2.S vaccine versus placebo. Source of these receptors: a person aged 18-60 years who received the Ad26.COV2.S COVID-19 vaccine or a placebo. Both conserved end residues are part of each CDR3. The order of the fields is CDR3 protein, CDR3 DNA, D gene, V gene, J gene, CDR3 length, clone size. D genes are given only for firm matches. Not every row has a clone size; where given, it reads once, few, many or a size class.

cdr3_aa: CSASHGASVTDTQYF; cdr3_nt: TGCAGTGCTAGTCACGGGGCTAGCGTTACAGATACGCAGTATTTT; d_call: NA; v_call: TRBV20-1; j_call: TRBJ2-3; cdr3_length: 15; clone_size: NA
cdr3_aa: CASSLVFERGIKTQYF; cdr3_nt: TGTGCCAGCAGCTTAGTCTTCGAGCGGGGGATCAAGACCCAGTACTTC; d_call: TRBD2; v_call: TRBV11-2; j_call: TRBJ2-5; cdr3_length: 16; clone_size: once
cdr3_aa: CASSQGGANYEQYF; cdr3_nt: TGCGCCAGCAGCCAAGGGGGCGCGAATTACGAGCAGTACTTC; d_call: NA; v_call: TRBV4-1; j_call: TRBJ2-7; cdr3_length: 14; clone_size: NA
cdr3_aa: CASSESPSGTGGYGYTF; cdr3_nt: TGTGCCAGCAGTGAGTCTCCTTCCGGGACAGGGGGATATGGCTACACCTTC; d_call: TRBD1; v_call: TRBV25-1; j_call: TRBJ1-2; cdr3_length: 17; clone_size: once
cdr3_aa: CASQPGGETQYF; cdr3_nt: TGTGCCAGCCAGCCTGGGGGGGAGACCCAGTACTTC; d_call: NA; v_call: TRBV2; j_call: TRBJ2-5; cdr3_length: 12; clone_size: NA
cdr3_aa: CASSVDPGQGPYNEQFF; cdr3_nt: TGTGCCAGCAGCGTTGACCCGGGACAGGGGCCCTACAATGAGCAGTTCTTC; d_call: TRBD1; v_call: TRBV9; j_call: TRBJ2-1; cdr3_length: 17; clone_size: NA
cdr3_aa: CASSLVGEHTDTQYF; cdr3_nt: TGCGCCAGCAGCTTGGTTGGCGAACACACAGATACGCAGTATTTT; d_call: NA; v_call: TRBV5-1; j_call: TRBJ2-3; cdr3_length: 15; clone_size: once
cdr3_aa: CASSHRGGDGYTF; cdr3_nt: TGTGCCAGCAGTCACAGAGGGGGGGATGGCTACACCTTC; d_call: NA; v_call: TRBV9; j_call: TRBJ1-2; cdr3_length: 13; clone_size: NA
cdr3_aa: CASSVEGPGDEQFF; cdr3_nt: TGTGCCAGCAGCGTAGAAGGGCCGGGCGATGAGCAGTTCTTC; d_call: NA; v_call: TRBV9; j_call: TRBJ2-1; cdr3_length: 14; clone_size: NA
cdr3_aa: CASSVVTGGGGAEAFF; cdr3_nt: TGTGCCAGCAGCGTAGTTACGGGGGGTGGAGGTGCTGAAGCTTTCTTT; d_call: NA; v_call: TRBV9; j_call: TRBJ1-1; cdr3_length: 16; clone_size: NA
cdr3_aa: CASSRGGTKSTEAFF; cdr3_nt: TGCGCCAGCAGCCGGGGAGGGACAAAGAGCACTGAAGCTTTCTTT; d_call: NA; v_call: TRBV5-1; j_call: TRBJ1-1; cdr3_length: 15; clone_size: NA
cdr3_aa: CASSPRRGGGYEQYF; cdr3_nt: TGTGCCAGCAGTCCGCGACGGGGGGGCGGTTACGAGCAGTACTTC; d_call: TRBD2; v_call: TRBV27; j_call: TRBJ2-7; cdr3_length: 15; clone_size: NA
cdr3_aa: CASSWGLAETQYF; cdr3_nt: TGTGCCAGCAGCTGGGGACTAGCGGAGACCCAGTACTTC; d_call: TRBD2; v_call: TRBV11-2; j_call: TRBJ2-5; cdr3_length: 13; clone_size: NA
cdr3_aa: CASSQGQGLLNTEAFF; cdr3_nt: TGTGCCAGCAGCCAAGGGCAGGGATTATTGAACACTGAAGCTTTCTTT; d_call: NA; v_call: TRBV4-2; j_call: TRBJ1-1; cdr3_length: 16; clone_size: NA
cdr3_aa: CASSLASADTQYF; cdr3_nt: TGTGCCAGCAGCTTGGCCTCGGCAGATACGCAGTATTTT; d_call: NA; v_call: TRBV5-6; j_call: TRBJ2-3; cdr3_length: 13; clone_size: NA
cdr3_aa: CASSISGSNQPQHF; cdr3_nt: TGTGCCAGTAGTATATCCGGTAGCAATCAGCCCCAGCATTTT; d_call: NA; v_call: TRBV19; j_call: TRBJ1-5; cdr3_length: 14; clone_size: NA
cdr3_aa: CASSHPILEQDPYEQYF; cdr3_nt: TGCGCCAGCAGCCATCCTATATTAGAACAGGACCCCTACGAGCAGTACTTC; d_call: NA; v_call: TRBV4-1; j_call: TRBJ2-7; cdr3_length: 17; clone_size: NA
cdr3_aa: CASSFPDSGFTDTQYF; cdr3_nt: TGCGCCAGCAGCTTCCCGGATAGCGGCTTCACAGATACGCAGTATTTT; d_call: NA; v_call: TRBV5-1; j_call: TRBJ2-3; cdr3_length: 16; clone_size: NA
cdr3_aa: CASSYSWNDNQPQHF; cdr3_nt: TGTGCCAGCAGTTACTCGTGGAACGACAATCAGCCCCAGCATTTT; d_call: NA; v_call: TRBV6-5; j_call: TRBJ1-5; cdr3_length: 15; clone_size: NA
cdr3_aa: CAWSVRVNTEAFF; cdr3_nt: TGTGCCTGGAGTGTCCGGGTGAACACTGAAGCTTTCTTT; d_call: NA; v_call: TRBV30; j_call: TRBJ1-1; cdr3_length: 13; clone_size: NA
cdr3_aa: CASSYSDRGIYGYTF; cdr3_nt: TGTGCCAGCAGCTACTCGGACAGGGGTATCTATGGCTACACCTTC; d_call: TRBD1; v_call: TRBV7-9; j_call: TRBJ1-2; cdr3_length: 15; clone_size: few
cdr3_aa: CASSVGRGPMNTEAFF; cdr3_nt: TGTGCCAGCAGCGTAGGTAGGGGACCCATGAACACTGAAGCTTTCTTT; d_call: NA; v_call: TRBV9; j_call: TRBJ1-1; cdr3_length: 16; clone_size: NA